A single T cell receptor (beta chain) is shown here with its context. Its antigen is not identified. Sequencing was performed with immunoSEQ multiplex PCR; in TCRdb, only in-frame clones are kept and a portion is missing. This sample has 45,000 to 60,000 clones, with approximately 74% found just once. This entry belongs to a study of memory CD4+ T cells and cytomegalovirus serostatus. Turning to the study itself: Of the healthy Belgian adults, 9 were CMV seropositive and 24 seronegative. Study results and caveats: CD4+ memory repertoires contained about two fifths of the roughly 160 reported CMV TCRbeta sequences. The CMV-associated TCR signature appears largely within the CD4+ memory repertoire. Median bootstrapped AUC for CMV status was approximately 0.95 originally, approximately 0.93 US-trained.

V dropped 7 bases and J dropped 2 bases, with 12 bases sitting between them. This CDR3 has 14 amino acids. Germline CDR1 is LNHDA and CDR2 is SQIVND (reference sequence). Single viable CD3+CD4+CD8-CD45RO+ cells were sorted as the memory CD4+ T cells. V usage is TRBV19 and J usage is TRBJ1-3; possible D gene TRBD1, 5 bases. Sequenced: memory CD4+ T cells from blood. This clonotype was sampled from an adult in good health and CMV-seropositive. The CDR3 protein is CASNPGLTGNTIYF. CDR3 nucleotide sequence: TGTGCCAGTAACCCGGGACTCACTGGAAACACCATATATTTT.